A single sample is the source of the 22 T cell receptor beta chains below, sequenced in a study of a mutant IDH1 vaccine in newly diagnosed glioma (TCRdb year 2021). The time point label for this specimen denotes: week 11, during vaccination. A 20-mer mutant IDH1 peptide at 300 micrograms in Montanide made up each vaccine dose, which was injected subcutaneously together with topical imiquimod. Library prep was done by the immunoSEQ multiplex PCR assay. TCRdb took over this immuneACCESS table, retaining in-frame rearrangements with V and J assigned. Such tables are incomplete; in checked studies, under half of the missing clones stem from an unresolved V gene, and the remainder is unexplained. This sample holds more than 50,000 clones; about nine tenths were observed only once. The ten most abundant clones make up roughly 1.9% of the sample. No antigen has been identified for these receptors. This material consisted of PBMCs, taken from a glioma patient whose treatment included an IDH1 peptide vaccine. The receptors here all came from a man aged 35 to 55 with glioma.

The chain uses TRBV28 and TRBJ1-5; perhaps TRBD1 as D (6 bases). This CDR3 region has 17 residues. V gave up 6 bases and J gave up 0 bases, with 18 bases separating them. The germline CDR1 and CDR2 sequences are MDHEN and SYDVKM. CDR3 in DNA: TGTGCCAGCAGAAGGACGATAGGGGGAATTAGCAATCAGCCCCAGCATTTT. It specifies CASRRTIGGISNQPQHF. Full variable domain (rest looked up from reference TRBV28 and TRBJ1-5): DVKVTQSSRYLVKRTGEKVFLECVQDMDHENMFWYRQDPGLGLRLIYFSYDVKMKEKGDIPEGYSVSREKKERFSLILESASTNQTSMYLCASRRTIGGISNQPQHFGDGTRLSIL.

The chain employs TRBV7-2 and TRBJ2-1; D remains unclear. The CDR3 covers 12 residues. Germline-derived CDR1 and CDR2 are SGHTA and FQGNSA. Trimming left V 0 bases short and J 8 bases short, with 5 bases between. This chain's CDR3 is CASSLAQHEQFF. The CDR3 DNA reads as TGTGCCAGCAGCTTAGCGCAGCATGAGCAGTTCTTC.

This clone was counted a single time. The CDR3 DNA reads as TGTGCCATCCGAGGGGGGGAGGGCACAGATACGCAGTATTTT. This codes for CAIRGGEGTDTQYF. The J gene is TRBJ2-3, the V gene TRBV10-3; D is possibly TRBD2 (7 bases). Between the trimmed V and J ends, which lost 8 bases and 1 base, there was a span of 13 bases. The CDR3 has 14 amino acids. Germline CDR1 and CDR2: ENHRY and SYGVKD.

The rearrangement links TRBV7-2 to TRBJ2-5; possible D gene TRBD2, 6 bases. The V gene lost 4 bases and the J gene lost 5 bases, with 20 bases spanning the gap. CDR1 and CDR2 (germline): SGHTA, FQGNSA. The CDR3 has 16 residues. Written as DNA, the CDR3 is TGTGCCAGCAGCTCCGGAGGCGGGGCTATAGCGGAGACCCAGTACTTC. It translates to CASSSGGGAIAETQYF.

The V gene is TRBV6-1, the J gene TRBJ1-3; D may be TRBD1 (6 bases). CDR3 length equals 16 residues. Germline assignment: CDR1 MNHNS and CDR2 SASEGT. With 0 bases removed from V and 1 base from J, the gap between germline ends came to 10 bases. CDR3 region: CASSEALGASGNTIYF. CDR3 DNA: TGTGCCAGCAGTGAAGCCTTGGGGGCTTCTGGAAACACCATATATTTT.

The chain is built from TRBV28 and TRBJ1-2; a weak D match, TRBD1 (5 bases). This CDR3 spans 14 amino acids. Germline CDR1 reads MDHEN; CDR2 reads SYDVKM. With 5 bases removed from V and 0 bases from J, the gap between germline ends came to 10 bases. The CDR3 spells CASSPPGTNYGYTF. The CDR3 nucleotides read TGTGCCAGCAGTCCCCCAGGGACTAACTATGGCTACACCTTC.

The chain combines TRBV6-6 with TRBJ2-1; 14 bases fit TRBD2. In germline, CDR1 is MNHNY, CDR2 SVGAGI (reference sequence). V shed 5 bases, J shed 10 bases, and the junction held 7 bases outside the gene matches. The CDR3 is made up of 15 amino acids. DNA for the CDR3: TGTGCCAGCAGTCCGGGACTAGCGGGAGTTAGGGAGCAGTTCTTC. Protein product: CASSPGLAGVREQFF.

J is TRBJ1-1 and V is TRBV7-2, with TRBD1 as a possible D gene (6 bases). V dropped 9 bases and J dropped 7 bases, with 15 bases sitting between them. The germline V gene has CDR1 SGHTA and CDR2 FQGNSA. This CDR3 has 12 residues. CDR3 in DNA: TGTGCCAGTTGCCGGGACACCGATGAAGCTTTCTTT. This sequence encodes CASCRDTDEAFF.

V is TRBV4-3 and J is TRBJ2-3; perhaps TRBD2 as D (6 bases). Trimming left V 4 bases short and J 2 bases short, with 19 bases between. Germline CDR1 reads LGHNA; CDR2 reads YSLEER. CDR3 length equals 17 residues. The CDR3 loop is CASSRLVPSDHTDTQYF. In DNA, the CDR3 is TGCGCCAGCAGCCGCCTAGTACCTAGCGACCACACAGATACGCAGTATTTT.

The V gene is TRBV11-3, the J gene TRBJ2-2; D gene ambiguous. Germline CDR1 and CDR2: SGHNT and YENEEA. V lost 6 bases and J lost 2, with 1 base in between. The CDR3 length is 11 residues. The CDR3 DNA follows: TGTGCCAGCAGTAACACCGGGGAGCTGTTTTTT. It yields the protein CASSNTGELFF. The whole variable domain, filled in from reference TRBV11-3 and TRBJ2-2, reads EAGVVQSPRYKIIEKKQPVAFWCNPISGHNTLYWYLQNLGQGPELLIRYENEEAVDDSQLPKDRFSAERLKGVDSTLKIQPAELGDSAVYLCASSNTGELFFGEGSRLTVL.

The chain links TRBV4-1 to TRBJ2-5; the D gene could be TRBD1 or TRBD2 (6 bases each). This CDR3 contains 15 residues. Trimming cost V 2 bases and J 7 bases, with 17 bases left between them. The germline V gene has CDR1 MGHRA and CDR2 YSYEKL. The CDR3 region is CASSQSRGQGGTQYF. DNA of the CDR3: TGCGCCAGCAGCCAAAGTCGGGGGCAGGGAGGGACCCAGTACTTC.

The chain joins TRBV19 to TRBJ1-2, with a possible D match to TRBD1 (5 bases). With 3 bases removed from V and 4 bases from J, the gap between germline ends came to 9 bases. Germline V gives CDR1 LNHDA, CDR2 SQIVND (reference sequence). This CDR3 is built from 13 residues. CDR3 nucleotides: TGTGCCAGTAGTATTACGGGACTCTATGGCTACACCTTC. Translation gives CASSITGLYGYTF. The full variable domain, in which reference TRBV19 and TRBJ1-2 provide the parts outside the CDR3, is DGGITQSPKYLFRKEGQNVTLSCEQNLNHDAMYWYRQDPGQGLRLIYYSQIVNDFQKGDIAEGYSVSREKKESFPLTVTSAQKNPTAFYLCASSITGLYGYTFGSGTRLTVV.

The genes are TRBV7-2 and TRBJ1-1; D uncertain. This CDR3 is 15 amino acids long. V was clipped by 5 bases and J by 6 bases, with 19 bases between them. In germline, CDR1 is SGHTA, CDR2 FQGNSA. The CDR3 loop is CASSPMTPGRAEAFF. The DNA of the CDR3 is TGTGCCAGCAGCCCAATGACCCCGGGGAGAGCTGAAGCTTTCTTT.

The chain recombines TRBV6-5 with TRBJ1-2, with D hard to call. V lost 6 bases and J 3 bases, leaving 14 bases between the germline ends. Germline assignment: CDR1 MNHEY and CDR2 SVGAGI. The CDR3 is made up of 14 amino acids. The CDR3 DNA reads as TGTGCCAGCAGCCCCGACGGATGGTACTATGGCTACACCTTC. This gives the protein CASSPDGWYYGYTF.

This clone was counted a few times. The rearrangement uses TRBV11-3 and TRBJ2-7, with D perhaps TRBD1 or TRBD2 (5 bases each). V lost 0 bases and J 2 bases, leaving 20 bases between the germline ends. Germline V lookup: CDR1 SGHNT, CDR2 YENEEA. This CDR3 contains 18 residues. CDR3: CASSLERGSGTGAYEQYF. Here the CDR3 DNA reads TGTGCCAGCAGCTTAGAACGTGGCTCCGGGACGGGTGCCTACGAGCAGTACTTC. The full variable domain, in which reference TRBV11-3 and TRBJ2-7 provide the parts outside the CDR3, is EAGVVQSPRYKIIEKKQPVAFWCNPISGHNTLYWYLQNLGQGPELLIRYENEEAVDDSQLPKDRFSAERLKGVDSTLKIQPAELGDSAVYLCASSLERGSGTGAYEQYFGPGTRLTVT.

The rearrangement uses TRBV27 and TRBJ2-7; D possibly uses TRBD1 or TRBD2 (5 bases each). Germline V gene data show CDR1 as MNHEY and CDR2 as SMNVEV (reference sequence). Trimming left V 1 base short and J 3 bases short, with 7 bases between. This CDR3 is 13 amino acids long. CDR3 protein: CASSLWDGYEQYF. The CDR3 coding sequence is TGTGCCAGCAGTTTATGGGACGGCTACGAGCAGTACTTC.

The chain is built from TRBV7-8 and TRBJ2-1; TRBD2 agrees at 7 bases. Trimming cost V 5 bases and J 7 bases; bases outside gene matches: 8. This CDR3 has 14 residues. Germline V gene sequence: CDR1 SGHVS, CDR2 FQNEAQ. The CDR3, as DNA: TGTGCCAGCAGCCTCGGGGGGAGCTTGAATGAGCAGTTCTTC. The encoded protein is CASSLGGSLNEQFF.

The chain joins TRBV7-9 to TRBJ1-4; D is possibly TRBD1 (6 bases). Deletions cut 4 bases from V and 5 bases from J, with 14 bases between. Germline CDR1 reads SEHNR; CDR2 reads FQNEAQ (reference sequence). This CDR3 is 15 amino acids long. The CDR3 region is CASSSGKGGNEKLFF. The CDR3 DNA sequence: TGTGCCAGCAGCTCAGGGAAGGGGGGGAATGAAAAACTGTTTTTT.

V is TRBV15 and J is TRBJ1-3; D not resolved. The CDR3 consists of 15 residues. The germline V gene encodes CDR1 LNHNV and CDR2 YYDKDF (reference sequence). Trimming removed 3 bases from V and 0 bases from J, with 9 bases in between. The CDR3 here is CATSSAGGSGNTIYF. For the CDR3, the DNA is TGTGCCACCAGCAGCGCAGGAGGCTCTGGAAACACCATATATTTT.

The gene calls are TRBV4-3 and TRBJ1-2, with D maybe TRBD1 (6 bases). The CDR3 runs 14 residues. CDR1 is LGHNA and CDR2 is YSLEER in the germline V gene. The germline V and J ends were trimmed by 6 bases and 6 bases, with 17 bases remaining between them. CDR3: CASRGAEGVDGYTF. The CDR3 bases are TGCGCCAGCAGGGGGGCGGAAGGGGTGGATGGCTACACCTTC.

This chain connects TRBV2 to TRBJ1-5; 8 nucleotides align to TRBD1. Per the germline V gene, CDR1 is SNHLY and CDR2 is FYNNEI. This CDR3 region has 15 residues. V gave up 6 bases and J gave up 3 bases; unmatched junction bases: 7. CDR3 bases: TGTGCCAGCAGCCCACAGGGGGTGACCAATCAGCCCCAGCATTTT. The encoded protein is CASSPQGVTNQPQHF.

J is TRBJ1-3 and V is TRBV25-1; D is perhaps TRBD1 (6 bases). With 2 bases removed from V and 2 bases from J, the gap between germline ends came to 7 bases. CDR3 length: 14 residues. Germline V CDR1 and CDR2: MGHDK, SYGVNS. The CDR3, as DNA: TGTGCCAGCAGTGAACCAGGGGCTGGAAACACCATATATTTT. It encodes CASSEPGAGNTIYF.